These T cell receptor beta chains were read from a single sample in a study of regulatory T cells in long-lasting Graves disease. Using its own MiXCR run on the multiplex PCR reads, TCRdb lists one record per CDR3 protein. Of about 660,000 distinct CDR3 sequences listed, 30% are singletons. The source material was peripheral blood mononuclear cells (PBMCs), sampled when the disease was refractory, from a patient treated with antithyroid drugs. Every receptor here comes from a female donor with Graves disease. CDR3s include the opening cysteine and the closing phenylalanine or tryptophan. The D gene is left open where the match is weak. A row's size may be missing; if present it is once, few, many or a size class.

abundance: NA
v_gene: TRBV7-9
j_gene: TRBJ1-4
d_gene: NA
CDR3aa: CASSRAPTNEKLFF
CDR3nt: TGTGCCAGCAGCCGGGCTCCAACTAATGAAAAACTGTTTTTT

abundance: few
v_gene: TRBV19
j_gene: TRBJ1-1
d_gene: NA
CDR3aa: CASRIRTEAFF
CDR3nt: TGTGCCAGTAGAATCCGGACTGAAGCTTTCTTT

abundance: few
v_gene: TRBV7-9
j_gene: TRBJ1-1
d_gene: NA
CDR3aa: CASSFGRDNTEAFF
CDR3nt: TGTGCCAGCAGCTTCGGCAGGGACAACACTGAAGCTTTCTTT

abundance: NA
v_gene: TRBV4-1
j_gene: TRBJ2-2
d_gene: TRBD2
CDR3aa: CASSRGGLASTGELFF
CDR3nt: TGCGCCAGCAGCCGGGGGGGACTAGCGAGTACCGGGGAGCTGTTTTTT

abundance: NA
v_gene: TRBV5-4
j_gene: TRBJ1-2
d_gene: NA
CDR3aa: CASSSRGFYGYTF
CDR3nt: TGTGCCAGCAGCTCCAGGGGATTCTATGGCTACACCTTC

abundance: many
v_gene: TRBV28
j_gene: TRBJ1-1
d_gene: NA
CDR3aa: CASSDTGEAFF
CDR3nt: TGTGCCAGCAGTGATACAGGTGAAGCTTTCTTT

abundance: many
v_gene: TRBV3-1
j_gene: TRBJ1-6
d_gene: NA
CDR3aa: CASSQKRNSPLHF
CDR3nt: TGTGCCAGCAGCCAAAAGAGGAATTCACCCCTCCACTTT

abundance: few
v_gene: TRBV6-1
j_gene: TRBJ1-1
d_gene: NA
CDR3aa: CATARGADTEAFF
CDR3nt: TGTGCCACCGCACGGGGGGCGGACACTGAAGCTTTCTTT

abundance: NA
v_gene: TRBV5-1
j_gene: TRBJ1-2
d_gene: NA
CDR3aa: CANSPDNYGYTF
CDR3nt: TGCGCCAACAGCCCGGACAACTATGGCTACACCTTC

abundance: few
v_gene: TRBV6-2/TRBV6-3
j_gene: TRBJ2-7
d_gene: NA
CDR3aa: CASSEEIYEQYF
CDR3nt: TGTGCCAGCAGTGAAGAGATCTACGAGCAGTACTTC

abundance: many
v_gene: TRBV5-5
j_gene: TRBJ1-5
d_gene: NA
CDR3aa: CASSLAGVSNQPQHF
CDR3nt: TGTGCCAGCAGCTTAGCAGGGGTCAGCAATCAGCCCCAGCATTTT

abundance: NA
v_gene: TRBV5-1
j_gene: TRBJ1-1
d_gene: NA
CDR3aa: CASSLEVVGAAEAFF
CDR3nt: TGCGCCAGCAGCTTGGAAGTAGTGGGGGCGGCTGAAGCTTTCTTT

abundance: many
v_gene: TRBV2
j_gene: TRBJ2-2
d_gene: NA
CDR3aa: CASSETVFGRRSTTGELFF
CDR3nt: TGTGCCAGCAGTGAAACGGTGTTCGGGAGACGGTCGACCACCGGGGAGCTGTTTTTT

abundance: NA
v_gene: TRBV19
j_gene: TRBJ1-5
d_gene: NA
CDR3aa: CASLIPGTSNQPQHF
CDR3nt: TGTGCCAGCCTAATCCCCGGGACCAGCAATCAGCCCCAGCATTTT

abundance: NA
v_gene: TRBV5-1
j_gene: TRBJ1-6
d_gene: NA
CDR3aa: CASSLEGDTNSPLHF
CDR3nt: TGCGCCAGCAGCTTGGAAGGGGACACTAATTCACCCCTCCACTTT

abundance: many
v_gene: TRBV28
j_gene: TRBJ2-5
d_gene: TRBD1
CDR3aa: CASSLYRGSQETQYF
CDR3nt: TGTGCCAGCAGTTTATACAGGGGCAGTCAAGAGACCCAGTACTTC

abundance: few
v_gene: TRBV29-1
j_gene: TRBJ1-1
d_gene: NA
CDR3aa: CSVAHLDAEAFF
CDR3nt: TGCAGCGTAGCCCATCTAGACGCTGAAGCTTTCTTT

abundance: many
v_gene: TRBV12-3/TRBV12-4
j_gene: TRBJ2-2
d_gene: NA
CDR3aa: CAILRANTGELFF
CDR3nt: TGTGCCATCCTCAGGGCGAACACCGGGGAGCTGTTTTTT

abundance: NA
v_gene: TRBV5-1
j_gene: TRBJ1-2
d_gene: NA
CDR3aa: CASSSGFEVYGYTF
CDR3nt: TGCGCCAGCAGCTCGGGCTTCGAGGTCTATGGCTACACCTTC

abundance: many
v_gene: TRBV28
j_gene: TRBJ1-5
d_gene: TRBD1
CDR3aa: CASSLTSTGLSNQPQHF
CDR3nt: TGTGCCAGCAGTTTAACTTCGACAGGGCTTAGCAATCAGCCCCAGCATTTT

abundance: NA
v_gene: TRBV28
j_gene: TRBJ1-2
d_gene: NA
CDR3aa: CASSLTDLGSPTLTRGYTF
CDR3nt: TGTGCCAGCAGTTTGACCGACCTCGGGTCGCCGACTCTAACCCGGGGCTACACCTTC

abundance: NA
v_gene: TRBV11-2
j_gene: TRBJ1-1
d_gene: NA
CDR3aa: CASSLDSRGFTEAFF
CDR3nt: TGTGCCAGCAGCTTAGATAGTCGCGGGTTCACTGAAGCTTTCTTT

abundance: few
v_gene: TRBV6-1
j_gene: TRBJ2-2
d_gene: NA
CDR3aa: CASSDRTPTGELFF
CDR3nt: TGTGCCAGCAGTGATCGGACGCCAACCGGGGAGCTGTTTTTT

abundance: few
v_gene: TRBV6-5
j_gene: TRBJ1-2
d_gene: NA
CDR3aa: CASSFTGIAYYGYTF
CDR3nt: TGTGCCAGCAGTTTTACAGGGATTGCCTACTATGGCTACACCTTC

abundance: NA
v_gene: TRBV3-1
j_gene: TRBJ2-4
d_gene: NA
CDR3aa: CASSQDRLDSIQYF
CDR3nt: TGTGCCAGCAGCCAAGATCGACTAGATAGCATTCAGTACTTC

abundance: few
v_gene: TRBV6-1
j_gene: TRBJ2-7
d_gene: NA
CDR3aa: CASRRQLHSYEQYF
CDR3nt: TGTGCCAGCAGGCGACAGCTTCACTCCTACGAGCAGTACTTC

abundance: NA
v_gene: TRBV7-2
j_gene: TRBJ2-7
d_gene: NA
CDR3aa: CASSLSGRIASYEQYF
CDR3nt: TGTGCCAGCAGCTTATCGGGAAGAATAGCAAGCTACGAGCAGTACTTC

abundance: NA
v_gene: TRBV11-2
j_gene: TRBJ1-1
d_gene: TRBD1
CDR3aa: CASSAHRGVGTEAFF
CDR3nt: TGTGCCAGCAGCGCCCACAGGGGGGTTGGCACTGAAGCTTTCTTT

abundance: NA
v_gene: TRBV12-3/TRBV12-4
j_gene: TRBJ1-5
d_gene: NA
CDR3aa: CASSLKVNQPQHF
CDR3nt: TGTGCCAGCAGTTTGAAGGTCAATCAGCCCCAGCATTTT

abundance: NA
v_gene: TRBV19
j_gene: TRBJ2-7
d_gene: NA
CDR3aa: CASSRDGGSYEQYF
CDR3nt: TGTGCCAGCTCCCGGGACGGAGGCTCCTACGAGCAGTACTTC

abundance: NA
v_gene: TRBV7-3
j_gene: TRBJ2-5
d_gene: NA
CDR3aa: CASSFAIGEGQETQYF
CDR3nt: TGTGCCAGCAGCTTTGCGATCGGCGAGGGCCAAGAGACCCAGTACTTC

abundance: few
v_gene: TRBV6-2/TRBV6-3
j_gene: TRBJ1-2
d_gene: NA
CDR3aa: CASRPTGSSGYTF
CDR3nt: TGTGCCAGCAGACCAACAGGGTCGAGTGGCTACACCTTC

abundance: NA
v_gene: TRBV5-1
j_gene: TRBJ2-7
d_gene: NA
CDR3aa: CASSLLLTSYEHYF
CDR3nt: TGCGCCAGCAGCTTGTTACTGACCTCCTACGAGCACTACTTC

abundance: NA
v_gene: TRBV7-2
j_gene: TRBJ2-7
d_gene: NA
CDR3aa: CASAVLVLSYEQYF
CDR3nt: TGTGCCAGCGCGGTGCTAGTCCTTTCCTACGAGCAGTACTTC

abundance: NA
v_gene: TRBV6-1
j_gene: TRBJ2-7
d_gene: NA
CDR3aa: CASSTGPGSYEQYF
CDR3nt: TGTGCCAGCAGTACCGGACCTGGTTCCTACGAGCAGTACTTC

abundance: once
v_gene: TRBV15
j_gene: TRBJ1-5
d_gene: NA
CDR3aa: CATSRDRQGNQPQHF
CDR3nt: TGTGCCACCAGCAGAGACCGACAGGGCAATCAGCCCCAGCATTTT

abundance: many
v_gene: TRBV11-2
j_gene: TRBJ2-7
d_gene: TRBD2
CDR3aa: CASSLFSSGRPAYEQYF
CDR3nt: TGTGCCAGCAGCCTCTTTTCTAGCGGGAGGCCAGCCTACGAGCAGTACTTC

abundance: NA
v_gene: TRBV6-2/TRBV6-3
j_gene: TRBJ1-2
d_gene: NA
CDR3aa: CASSYSRPTNYGYTF
CDR3nt: TGTGCCAGCAGTTACTCGCGACCCACAAACTATGGCTACACCTTC

abundance: NA
v_gene: TRBV4-1
j_gene: TRBJ1-1
d_gene: NA
CDR3aa: CASSQVFQGPWDTEAFF
CDR3nt: TGCGCCAGCAGCCAAGTTTTCCAGGGGCCCTGGGACACTGAAGCTTTCTTT

abundance: NA
v_gene: TRBV28
j_gene: TRBJ1-5
d_gene: NA
CDR3aa: CASSLMAGVQPQHF
CDR3nt: TGTGCCAGCAGTTTAATGGCAGGGGTTCAGCCCCAGCATTTT

abundance: NA
v_gene: TRBV5-1
j_gene: TRBJ2-5
d_gene: NA
CDR3aa: CASSKQPGETQYF
CDR3nt: TGCGCCAGCAGCAAACAACCAGGGGAGACCCAGTACTTC

abundance: NA
v_gene: TRBV5-1
j_gene: TRBJ1-2
d_gene: NA
CDR3aa: CASSFTTGIYGYTF
CDR3nt: TGCGCCAGCAGCTTTACTACAGGTATATATGGCTACACCTTC

abundance: few
v_gene: TRBV12-3/TRBV12-4
j_gene: TRBJ1-2
d_gene: TRBD1
CDR3aa: CASSPGTGYRYGYTF
CDR3nt: TGTGCCAGCAGTCCGGGGACAGGGTATCGGTATGGCTACACCTTC

abundance: NA
v_gene: TRBV5-1
j_gene: TRBJ2-3
d_gene: TRBD2
CDR3aa: CASSRGDLVEDTQYF
CDR3nt: TGCGCCAGCAGCCGGGGGGATTTAGTGGAAGATACGCAGTATTTT

abundance: NA
v_gene: TRBV11-2
j_gene: TRBJ1-1
d_gene: NA
CDR3aa: CASGRQAGNTEAFF
CDR3nt: TGTGCCAGCGGAAGACAGGCCGGGAACACTGAAGCTTTCTTT

abundance: many
v_gene: TRBV28
j_gene: TRBJ2-5
d_gene: TRBD2
CDR3aa: CASSWAGLAGVIQETQYF
CDR3nt: TGTGCCAGCAGCTGGGCAGGACTAGCGGGAGTAATCCAAGAGACCCAGTACTTC

abundance: NA
v_gene: TRBV11-2
j_gene: TRBJ2-7
d_gene: NA
CDR3aa: CASSSTRGGTRALEQYF
CDR3nt: TGTGCCAGCAGCTCGACCAGGGGGGGGACTAGAGCGCTCGAGCAGTACTTC

abundance: NA
v_gene: TRBV6-5
j_gene: TRBJ1-5
d_gene: NA
CDR3aa: CASSSRDVKYQPQHF
CDR3nt: TGTGCCAGCAGTTCCCGGGACGTAAAGTATCAGCCCCAGCATTTT